This T cell receptor beta chain comes out of a study of blood T cell repertoires in COVID-19. Study summary: Donors in the United States, Italy and Spain gave samples during acute or convalescent COVID-19. From T cells, B-cell-depleted T cells, or PBMCs came the material, which was cDNA or gDNA.

Unmatched junction bases numbered 9, after V lost 4 bases and J lost 4 bases. Germline V gives CDR1 KGHSH, CDR2 LQKENI. The CDR3 spans 16 residues. Original data processing: Estimated nucleated cell counts came from reference gene primer amplification. Repertoires were generated with immunoSEQ multiplex PCR, while TCRdb's copy carries only in-frame clones and drops some. V, J and clone size are taken as reported in that table, and D and trimming were inferred from the DNA itself. The table has just over 150,000 clones, around 91% seen once; the top ten hold about 15%. In its sample, this clone was seen once.

Sequencing input: peripheral blood. The source is a woman aged 40 to 49 with acute or convalescent COVID-19. The chain links TRBV18 to TRBJ2-7; 11 positions agree with TRBD2. The CDR3 bases are TGTGCCAGCTCACTCGAGGTAACTAGCGGGGGTTACGAGCAGTACTTC. This codes for CASSLEVTSGGYEQYF.